This T cell receptor beta chain is drawn from a study of blood T cell repertoires in COVID-19 (dated by TCRdb to 2018 to 2020). Context from the whole study: Collaborator samples came from the United States, Italy and Spain and covered acute and convalescent phases of COVID-19. The material from the prospective study consisted of cDNA or gDNA derived from T cells, B-cell-depleted T cells, or PBMCs. Deeply sampled blood TCRbeta repertoires from subjects exposed to, actively infected with, or recovered from COVID-19 were included in the dataset. The repertoires were made available in a free public database intended to serve as a resource for research on the immune response to SARS-CoV-2. The samples were drawn from the first 160 participants of the ongoing ImmuneRACE study and from about 1,200 subjects provided by 6 global collaborators. Nearly every sample came with metadata listing a de-identified subject ID, COVID-19 status, age in years and sex. Where available, HLA class I and class II types were obtained from metadata supplied by the sample provider rather than from assay-based typing. Study-wide findings and limitations: The amount of clinical and demographic metadata varied by source and participant and was provided uncurated.

TCRbeta CDR3 regions were amplified from genomic DNA using the immunoSEQ Assay, a bias-controlled multiplex PCR. As for the original processing: Within the assay, amplification of reference gene primers was used to estimate how many nucleated cells each sample contained. To quantify the absolute abundance of each unique TCRbeta CDR3 rearrangement, sequence reads were collapsed and filtered. For each sample, productive Simpson clonality was calculated by taking the square root of Simpson's diversity index across productive rearrangements. TCRdb retrieved this table from immuneACCESS and kept in-frame rearrangements only. Not all clones are present; in checked studies, unresolved V genes account for under half, and no reason is known for the remainder. D and trimming were read from the DNA, whereas the V and J calls and clone size are those reported in that table. This sample is represented by under 200,000 clones; approximately 86% of them were singletons. The ten top clones hold 2.5% to 4% of the sample.

Each collaborating institution followed its own protocols to collect whole blood in K2EDTA tubes. For TCRbeta analysis, collaborators shipped samples in one of three forms: frozen whole blood, isolated PBMCs, or DNA extracted from either of those sample types. Compared with germline, V lacks 2 bases and J lacks 2 bases; bases without a gene match: 4. The germline V gene supplies CDR1 MNHEY and CDR2 SVGAGI. The CDR3 contains 15 residues, cysteine and phenylalanine counted. Just CDR3 DNA is preserved here, 45 bases in frame from base 1. Comments on this clone: Its binding antigen is unknown. No much larger clone exists at a distance of one base, and base qualities are not known.

The rearranged segments are TRBV6-5 and TRBJ2-5, and 8 bases in between align with TRBD1. Input material: peripheral blood. This receptor was taken from a man between 65 and 80 years old with acute or convalescent COVID-19. The nucleotides read TGTGCCAGCAGTTACCCGACAGGGGCGCAAGAGACCCAGTACTTC. Its protein reads: CASSYPTGAQETQYF.